The entry that follows covers one TCR beta chain sequence. No antigen is known for it. This sample's TCRbeta library carried unique molecular identifier barcodes. Using its own MiXCR run on the PCR reads, TCRdb lists one record per CDR3 protein. The sample records some 200,000 distinct CDR3 sequences, approximately 7% being singletons. The data derive from a study of T-cell reconstitution after alpha-beta-depleted transplantation in children. Study findings and constraints: High day-60 TCRbeta diversity in some patients came from surviving recipient T cells and thymic progenitors. Reportedly, alpha-beta T cells present about two months post-transplant originated from several hundred expanded clones of graft origin. It was newly produced T cells that mostly accounted for T-cell counts and diversity one year after transplant.

This receptor was obtained from a boy between 2 and 15 years old with acute lymphoblastic leukemia, due to receive a stem cell transplant. The material sequenced was PBMCs, taken before TCRalphabeta/CD19-depleted stem cell transplant.

The CDR3 DNA reads TGTGCCAGCAGCTCGCGAGCGGGGGGGCTAGGTGAGCAGTTCTTC. Protein product: CASSSRAGGLGEQFF. This rearrangement joins TRBV11-2 to TRBJ2-1; TRBD2 agrees at 10 bases. The CDR3 sequence is 15 residues long. V was pared by 4 bases and J by 9 bases, with 9 bases of the junction left unmatched. CDR1 is SGHAT and CDR2 is FQNNGV in the germline V gene. Full variable domain (outside the CDR3, taken from reference TRBV11-2 and TRBJ2-1): EAGVAQSPRYKIIEKRQSVAFWCNPISGHATLYWYQQILGQGPKLLIQFQNNGVVDDSQLPKDRFSAERLKGVDSTLKIQPAKLEDSAVYLCASSSRAGGLGEQFFGPGTRLTVL.